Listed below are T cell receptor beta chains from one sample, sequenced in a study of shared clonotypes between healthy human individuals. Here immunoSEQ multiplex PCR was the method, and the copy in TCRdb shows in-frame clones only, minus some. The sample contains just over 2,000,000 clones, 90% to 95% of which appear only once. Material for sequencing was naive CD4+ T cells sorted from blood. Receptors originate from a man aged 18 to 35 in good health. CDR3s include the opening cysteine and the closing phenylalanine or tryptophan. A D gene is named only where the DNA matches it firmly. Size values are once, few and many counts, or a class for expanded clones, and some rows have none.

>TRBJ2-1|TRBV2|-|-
TGTGCCAGCAGTGAAGAGGGCAGGTTCAATGAGCAGTTCTTC
CASSEEGRFNEQFF
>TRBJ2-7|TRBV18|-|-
TGTGCCAGCTCACCACCCAATACCGACTTCTACGAGCAGTACTTC
CASSPPNTDFYEQYF
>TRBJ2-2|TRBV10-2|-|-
TGCGCCAGCAGGGACAGCATGAACGGGGAGCTGTTTTTT
CASRDSMNGELFF
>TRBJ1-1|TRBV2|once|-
TGTGCCAGCAGTGAGGAGGCAGGGGTCACTGAAGCTTTCTTT
CASSEEAGVTEAFF
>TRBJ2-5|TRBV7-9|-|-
TGTGCCAGCAGCTTAGTTGGGGGGAACCAAGAGACCCAGTACTTC
CASSLVGGNQETQYF
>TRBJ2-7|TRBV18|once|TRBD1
TGTGCCAGCTCACCTCCGGGACAGGGGCCCCACGAGCAGTACTTC
CASSPPGQGPHEQYF
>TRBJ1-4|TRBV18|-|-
TGTGCCAGCTCACCAGAAATTACAGGGAAAGCAACTAATGAAAAACTGTTTTTT
CASSPEITGKATNEKLFF
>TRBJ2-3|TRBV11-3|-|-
TGTGCCAGCAGCTTAGGTACCGCGGGAAGCGATACGCAGTATTTT
CASSLGTAGSDTQYF
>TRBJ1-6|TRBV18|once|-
TGTGCCAGCTCACCTACAGGTTTAGGATCACCCCTCCACTTT
CASSPTGLGSPLHF
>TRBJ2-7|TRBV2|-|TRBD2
TGTGCCAGCAGACCTGGGACTAATAACGAGCAGTACTTC
CASRPGTNNEQYF
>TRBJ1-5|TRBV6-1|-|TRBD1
TGTGCCAGCAGTGGGGACAGCCTAGCTGATCAGCCCCAGCATTTT
CASSGDSLADQPQHF
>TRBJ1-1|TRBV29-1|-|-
TGCAGCGCCGCTACTCAGGGGAACACTGAAGCTTTCTTT
CSAATQGNTEAFF
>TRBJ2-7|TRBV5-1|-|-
TGCGCCAGCGGACGTGGAGCGAACGAGCAGTACTTC
CASGRGANEQYF
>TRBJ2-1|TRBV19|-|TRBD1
TGTGCCAGTACCAGGGGGACAGACTCCTACAATGAGCAGTTCTTC
CASTRGTDSYNEQFF
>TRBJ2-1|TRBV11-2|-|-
TGTGCCAGCAGCTTAACGGCCCCACGCGAGCAGTTCTTC
CASSLTAPREQFF
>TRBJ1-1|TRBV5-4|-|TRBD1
TGTGCCAGCAGCAACGACAGGGTCGGCACTGAAGCTTTCTTT
CASSNDRVGTEAFF
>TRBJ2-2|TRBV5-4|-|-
TGTGCCAGCGCACTGGGGAATACCGGGGAGCTGTTTTTT
CASALGNTGELFF
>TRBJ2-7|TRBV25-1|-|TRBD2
TGTGCCAGCTCTCCGCTGCGGGAGGCATCCTACGAGCAGTACTTC
CASSPLREASYEQYF
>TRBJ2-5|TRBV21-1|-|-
TGTGCCAGCAGCAAAGGGACAGGGGCGATACAAGAGACCCAGTACTTC
CASSKGTGAIQETQYF
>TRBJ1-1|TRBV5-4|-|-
TGTGCCAGCAGGGAGGACATAAACACTGAAGCTTTCTTT
CASREDINTEAFF
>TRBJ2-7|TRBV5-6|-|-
TGTGCCAGCAGCTTGAGGGCAGTAGGGACCTACGAGCAGTACTTC
CASSLRAVGTYEQYF
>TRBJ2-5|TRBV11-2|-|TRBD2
TGTGCCAGCAGCCCCGGCGGGGGGGCCCTGGAGACCCAGTACTTC
CASSPGGGALETQYF
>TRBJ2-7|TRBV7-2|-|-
TGTGCCAGCAGCATAGGTGGACCTAACTACGAGCAGTACTTC
CASSIGGPNYEQYF
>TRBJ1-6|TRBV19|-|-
TGTGCCAGTAGCGCGTTCGCCATTATGGGGGCCTCCTATAATTCACCCCTCCACTTT
CASSAFAIMGASYNSPLHF
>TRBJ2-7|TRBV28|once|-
TGTGCCAGCAGTTTCCGCCCGCCCGGGATCAACGAGCAGTACTTC
CASSFRPPGINEQYF
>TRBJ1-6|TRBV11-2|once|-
TGTGCCAGCAGCAGGGGCCATAATTCACCCCTCCACTTT
CASSRGHNSPLHF
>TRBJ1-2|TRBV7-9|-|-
TGTGCCAGCAGCCCTAATCAGGCGAACTATGGCTACACCTTC
CASSPNQANYGYTF
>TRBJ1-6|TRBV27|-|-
TGTGCCAGCAGTTACCGGGCGAGCTCCTATAATTCACCCCTCCACTTT
CASSYRASSYNSPLHF
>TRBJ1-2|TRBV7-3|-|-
TGTGCCAGCAGCTTCGAAAAGGGCCCCTATGGCTACACCTTC
CASSFEKGPYGYTF
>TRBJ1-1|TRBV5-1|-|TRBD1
TGCGCCAGCAAAACCACAGGGGTTGGGGCTGAAGCTTTCTTT
CASKTTGVGAEAFF
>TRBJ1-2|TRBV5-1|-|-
TGCGCCAGCAGCGTCTCTGACACCCGCTGGAGCTACACCTTC
CASSVSDTRWSYTF
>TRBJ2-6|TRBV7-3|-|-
TGTGCCAGCAGCCGGAGGGACAGCCCCTCTGGGGCCAACGTCCTGACTTTC
CASSRRDSPSGANVLTF
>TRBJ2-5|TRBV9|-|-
TGTGCCAGCAGCGTAGGGCGGTTCCAAGAGACCCAGTACTTC
CASSVGRFQETQYF
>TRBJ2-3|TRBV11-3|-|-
TGTGCCAGCAGCTTAGGAGGGCTAGCCGAGGGCACAGATACGCAGTATTTT
CASSLGGLAEGTDTQYF
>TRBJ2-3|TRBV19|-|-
TGTGCCAGTAACCCGACGGATCTGGTTTATACGCAGTATTTT
CASNPTDLVYTQYF
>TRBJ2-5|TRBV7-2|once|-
TGTGCCAGCAGCCCAACTGGGGAGACCCAGTACTTC
CASSPTGETQYF
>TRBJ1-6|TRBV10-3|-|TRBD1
TGTGCCATCAGGGGACAGGATATCTATAATTCACCCCTCCACTTT
CAIRGQDIYNSPLHF
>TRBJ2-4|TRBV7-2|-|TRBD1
TGTGCCAGCAGCCCGGACAGGGGTAAAAACATTCAGTACTTC
CASSPDRGKNIQYF
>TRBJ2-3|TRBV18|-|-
TGTGCCAGCTCACGAAGCCGACAGCACACAGATACGCAGTATTTT
CASSRSRQHTDTQYF
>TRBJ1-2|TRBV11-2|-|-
TGTGCCAGCAGCCTTACAGGGAGCTATGGCTACACCTTC
CASSLTGSYGYTF
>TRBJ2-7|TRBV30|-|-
TGTGCCTGGAGTTCAAACTCCGGTCTCCAGTACTTC
CAWSSNSGLQYF
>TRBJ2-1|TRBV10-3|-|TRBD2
TGTGCCATCAGTGATACTAGCGGAATCTACAATGAGCAGTTCTTC
CAISDTSGIYNEQFF
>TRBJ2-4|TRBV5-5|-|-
TGTGCCAGCAGCTTGCGAGGGCTAGAAAACATTCAGTACTTC
CASSLRGLENIQYF
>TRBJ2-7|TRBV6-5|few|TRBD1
TGTGCCAGCAGTTACTCGGGACAGGGGGCCTACGAGCAGTACTTC
CASSYSGQGAYEQYF